The 22 T cell receptor beta chains below come from one sample, sequenced in a study of T-cell memory formation after mild COVID-19. TCRdb independently ran MiXCR on the 5' RACE reads; one entry per CDR3 protein. The repertoire has about 150,000 distinct CDR3 sequences, under 30% of them found once; the top ten carry roughly a quarter. Sequencing input: PBMCs or a T cell subset sorted from them (not recorded which). These receptors were collected from an adult woman who had mild COVID-19 (a few samples of this study predate the infection). Cell type and time point are not known.

The CDR3 loop reads CSVEGTGLEYEQYF. The CDR3 bases are TGCAGCGTTGAGGGGACAGGGTTGGAGTACGAGCAGTACTTC. The chain links TRBV29-1 to TRBJ2-7; 9 bases are shared with TRBD1. The CDR3 length is 14 residues. V was pared by 3 bases and J by 4 bases, with 7 bases of the junction left unmatched. Germline V lookup: CDR1 SQVTM, CDR2 ANQGSEA.

The chain joins TRBV6-6 to TRBJ1-1, with D maybe TRBD1 (5 bases). The V and J ends lost 2 bases and 8 bases respectively, with 9 bases between them. CDR1 is MNHNY and CDR2 is SVGAGI in the germline V gene (reference sequence). This CDR3 is built from 12 residues. CDR3 residues: CASSYRDSEAFF. As DNA, the CDR3 is TGTGCCAGCAGTTACCGGGACTCAGAAGCTTTCTTT.

This clonotype was observed a few times. The rearrangement joins TRBV7-9 to TRBJ2-3; 9 nucleotides match TRBD2. Germline CDR1 is SEHNR and CDR2 is FQNEAQ (reference sequence). This CDR3 is built from 18 residues. V lost 5 bases to trimming and J lost 0 bases; unmatched junction nucleotides: 12. CDR3 sequence reads: CASSPPPGSGGSTDTQYF. CDR3 bases: TGTGCCAGCAGCCCACCCCCCGGTAGCGGGGGAAGCACAGATACGCAGTATTTT.

The V call is TRBV4-1, the J call TRBJ1-2; D remains unclear. Germline-derived CDR1 and CDR2 are MGHRA and YSYEKL. The V gene lost 0 bases and the J gene lost 4 bases, with 12 bases spanning the gap. The CDR3 is 15 amino acids. Written as DNA, the CDR3 is TGCGCCAGCAGCCAAGATGAGGCAGGTAGCTATGGCTACACCTTC. It translates to CASSQDEAGSYGYTF.

On this clonotype: At one of its ends the junction is not consistent with the germline gene, which may arise from a read error. The chain links TRBV6-5 to TRBJ1-1; tentatively, D is TRBD1 (6 bases). CDR3 length: 14 amino acids. Per the germline V gene, CDR1 is MNHEY and CDR2 is SVGAGI. CDR3 in amino acids: CASSFDPGHPLGVF. CDR3 in DNA: TGTGCCAGCAGTTTTGACCCGGGACACCCTCTAGGGGTCTTT.

This rearrangement joins TRBV5-6 to TRBJ2-7; the D gene is possibly TRBD1 (5 bases). CDR1 is SGHDT, CDR2 YYEEEE, per germline. The CDR3 contains 15 residues. The V and J ends lost 2 bases and 3 bases respectively, with 15 bases between them. CDR3 in amino acids: CASSFGRQGNYEQYF. In DNA form, the CDR3 reads TGTGCCAGCAGCTTTGGTCGCCAGGGCAACTACGAGCAGTACTTC.

The chain joins TRBV27 to TRBJ2-7; D is possibly TRBD1 or TRBD2 (5 bases each). The CDR3 spans 17 residues. V dropped 6 bases and J dropped 2 bases, with 23 bases sitting between them. Germline CDR1 and CDR2: MNHEY and SMNVEV (reference sequence). CDR3 nucleotide sequence: TGTGCCAGCAGGCCCTATGGGGGTGGACGGCGTACCTACGAGCAGTACTTC. Residues: CASRPYGGGRRTYEQYF.

This sequence joins TRBV27 and TRBJ1-3; no reliable D call. V lost 0 bases to trimming and J lost 0 bases, with 9 bases between them. CDR3 size: 16 residues. CDR1 and CDR2 from the germline V gene are MNHEY and SMNVEV (reference sequence). This chain's CDR3 is CASSLSPALSGNTIYF. CDR3 DNA: TGTGCCAGCAGTTTATCGCCGGCACTCTCTGGAAACACCATATATTTT.

Points on this clonotype: A junction boundary mismatches the germline segment, possibly from a read error. This chain uses TRBV7-2 with TRBJ1-5; no firm D call. Germline V CDR1 and CDR2: SGHTA, FQGNSA. This CDR3 spans 14 amino acids. As DNA, the CDR3 is TGTGCCAGCAGCTTCGGTCCTAGCACTCAGCCCCAGCATTTT. Translated, it gives CASSFGPSTQPQHF.

In this sample, this clonotype turned up a few times. The rearrangement joins TRBV6-2 or TRBV6-3 to TRBJ1-1; D unclear. Germline loops: CDR1 MNHEY, CDR2 SVGEGT. V shed 7 bases and J shed 2 bases, with 11 bases lying between them. The CDR3 contains 13 residues. The CDR3 is CASTYTYNTEAFF. CDR3 nucleotides: TGTGCCAGCACCTACACATATAACACTGAAGCTTTCTTT.

The chain couples TRBV4-1 to TRBJ1-2; a possible D gene is TRBD1 (5 bases). Germline V gene sequence: CDR1 MGHRA, CDR2 YSYEKL. The CDR3 totals 15 residues. V was pared by 4 bases and J by 0 bases, with 12 bases between. The CDR3 bases are TGCGCCAGCAGCCCCCGGGACGGAGCTAACTATGGCTACACCTTC. The encoded protein is CASSPRDGANYGYTF.

This clonotype was counted a few times. The J gene is TRBJ2-1, the V gene TRBV4-3; D ambiguous. The CDR3 spans 14 residues. Germline V gene lookup returns CDR1 LGHNA and CDR2 YSLEER. Trimming stripped 0 bases from V and 10 bases from J, with 13 bases between. CDR3 sequence: CASSQDKLPREQFF. The DNA for the CDR3 is TGCGCCAGCAGCCAAGATAAACTACCCCGCGAGCAGTTCTTC.

The chain recombines TRBV4-3 with TRBJ2-2; no reliable D call. The germline CDR1 and CDR2 sequences are LGHNA and YSLEER. This CDR3 has 16 residues. The ends were cut back, 0 bases at V and 5 bases at J, with 13 bases in the middle. The CDR3 reads CASSQDTALGTGELFF. The CDR3 bases are TGCGCCAGCAGCCAAGATACGGCCTTGGGAACCGGGGAGCTGTTTTTT.

V gene TRBV4-2 combines with J gene TRBJ2-7; D not resolved. The CDR3 spans 15 residues. V lost 0 bases and J lost 0, with 9 bases in between. Per germline, CDR1 LGHNA and CDR2 YNFKEQ. The CDR3 bases are TGTGCCAGCAGCCAAGAAGGCGGAAACTCCTACGAGCAGTACTTC. Translated: CASSQEGGNSYEQYF.

The rearrangement links TRBV12-3 or TRBV12-4 to TRBJ2-2, with TRBD1 as a possible D gene (5 bases). This CDR3 spans 15 amino acids. Trimming cost V 6 bases and J 9 bases, with 20 bases left between them. The DNA of the CDR3 is TGTGCCAGCAGCCACAGGTCCACCGGCTTCCGGGAGCTGTTTTTT. Translating gives CASSHRSTGFRELFF.

This clonotype was detected only a few times. The rearrangement links TRBV5-1 to TRBJ1-2, with TRBD1 matching over 7 bases. The CDR3 sequence is 15 residues long. CDR1 and CDR2 (germline): SGHRS, YFSETQ. V lost 0 bases, J lost 2 bases, and 4 bases stayed unmatched. The CDR3 reads CASSLGDRTNYGYTF. The CDR3 coding sequence is TGCGCCAGCAGCTTGGGGGACAGAACCAACTATGGCTACACCTTC.

Note on this clonotype: An end of the junction does not agree with germline; a read error may underlie this. The chain links TRBV6-5 to TRBJ1-2, with TRBD1 matching over 9 bases. CDR1 and CDR2 (germline): MNHEY, SVGAGI. The CDR3 is made up of 17 amino acids. CDR3 loop: CASSQDRGDYSIYCYTF. CDR3 in DNA: TGTGCCAGCAGCCAGGACAGGGGCGACTACTCGATCTATTGCTACACCTTC.

This chain joins TRBV5-5 and TRBJ2-5, with 13 bases that match TRBD2. The V gene end was trimmed by 3 bases and the J gene end by 0 bases; junction bases not matched to a gene: 2. Germline V gives CDR1 SGHKS, CDR2 YYEKEE (reference sequence). The CDR3 sequence is 16 residues long. The CDR3 here is CASSSTSGGYQETQYF. CDR3 DNA: TGTGCCAGCAGCTCGACTAGCGGGGGGTACCAAGAGACCCAGTACTTC.

V is TRBV11-2 and J is TRBJ2-1, with 8 bases identical to TRBD1. Germline trimming cut 6 bases from V and 5 bases from J; bases unmatched to any gene: 3. There are 13 residues in the CDR3. Germline V CDR1 and CDR2: SGHAT, FQNNGV. CDR3 nucleotides: TGTGCCAGCAGGGGACAGGTAGACAATGAGCAGTTCTTC. Encoded protein: CASRGQVDNEQFF.

This clonotype was seen more than once but under ten times. This sequence joins TRBV15 and TRBJ2-2; D is uncertain. V lost 1 base and J lost 4, with 4 bases in between. The CDR3 loop spans 13 amino acids. Germline assignment: CDR1 LNHNV and CDR2 YYDKDF (reference sequence). This CDR3 is CATSRGTTGELFF. The CDR3 coding sequence is TGTGCCACCAGCAGAGGGACCACCGGGGAGCTGTTTTTT.

This clonotype came up a few times. The chain uses TRBV6-5 and TRBJ2-2; tentatively, D is TRBD2 (5 bases). The germline V and J ends were trimmed by 0 bases and 7 bases, with 12 bases remaining between them. The V gene's germline CDR1 is MNHEY and CDR2 SVGAGI. This CDR3 spans 15 amino acids. As DNA, the CDR3 is TGTGCCAGCAGTTACTCGACTACTAGTCTCGGGGAGCTGTTTTTT. Residues: CASSYSTTSLGELFF.

This clonotype was recorded only once. The V gene is TRBV7-6, the J gene TRBJ2-5, with 16 bases identical to TRBD2. From germline, CDR1 is SGHVS and CDR2 FNYEAQ. This CDR3 spans 19 amino acids. V dropped 0 bases and J dropped 7; count of bases not matched to a gene: 11. For the CDR3, the DNA is TGTGCCAGCAGCTTAGCCGGGACTAGCGGGAGGGCCTCTCCAGGGACCCAGTACTTC. Protein: CASSLAGTSGRASPGTQYF.